A single sample is the source of the 5 T cell receptor beta chains below, sequenced in a study of cytomegalovirus exposure and HLA in healthy donors. 13 Jbeta primers and 60 Vbeta primers were used for the PCR. Assay used: immunoSEQ multiplex PCR; TCRdb lists only in-frame clones, some missing. The table lists some 170,000 clones, over 70% of them singletons. Material: PBMCs. The receptors were gathered from a woman aged 50 to 65 in good health and CMV-seropositive.

This chain links TRBV15 with TRBJ2-3, with 7 bases that match TRBD2. The CDR3 runs to 17 residues. V shed 0 bases and J 9 bases; nucleotides not matched to a gene: 15. Germline assignment: CDR1 LNHNV and CDR2 YYDKDF (reference sequence). The CDR3 loop is CATSREGGGSVLGTQYF. Written as DNA, the CDR3 is TGTGCCACCAGCAGAGAGGGCGGGGGATCTGTGTTGGGCACGCAGTATTTT.

The chain carries TRBV9 and TRBJ2-2; tentatively, D is TRBD2 (7 bases). V was trimmed by 0 bases and J by 3 bases, leaving 9 bases between them. CDR3 length equals 15 residues. Germline CDR1 and CDR2: SGDLS and YYNGEE. Here the CDR3 DNA reads TGTGCCAGCAGCGTAGAGGGGGGGTACACCGGGGAGCTGTTTTTT. It is translated as CASSVEGGYTGELFF.

The chain combines TRBV2 with TRBJ1-2; D ambiguous. The CDR3 runs to 11 residues. V was clipped by 8 bases and J by 6 bases, with 10 bases between them. The germline CDR1 and CDR2 sequences are SNHLY and FYNNEI. CDR3 loop: CASSKGDGYTF. In DNA form, the CDR3 reads TGTGCCAGCTCCAAGGGAGATGGCTACACCTTC.

This clone was counted between two and nine times. The V and J genes are TRBV5-4 and TRBJ1-2; 7 nucleotides match TRBD1. The germline V gene has CDR1 SGHNT and CDR2 YYREEE (reference sequence). Unmatched junction bases numbered 8, after V lost 0 bases and J lost 6 bases. The CDR3 loop spans 15 amino acids. The CDR3, as DNA: TGTGCCAGCAGCTTGGGGGCAGGGGGTTTGGATGGCTACACCTTC. Protein product: CASSLGAGGLDGYTF.

This clone was observed once. The chain carries TRBV4-1 and TRBJ2-5, with 12 bases that match TRBD2. CDR3 size: 16 residues. Per the germline V gene, CDR1 is MGHRA and CDR2 is YSYEKL. V was pared by 2 bases and J by 4 bases, with 5 bases of the junction left unmatched. The CDR3 is CASSQRLAGERETQYF. The CDR3 DNA sequence: TGCGCCAGCAGCCAACGACTAGCGGGGGAACGAGAGACCCAGTACTTC.